A single sample gave rise to the 12 T cell receptor beta chains below, sequenced in a study of CD8+ T cells in alopecia areata. Sequencing used cDNA as its template, made by extracting RNA and reverse transcribing it. Some clones are missing from TCRdb's copy, which holds only in-frame ones; the method was immunoSEQ multiplex PCR. The repertoire consists of around 190,000 clones, with more than 50% occurring once and the leading ten covering 4.5% to 6%. The material sequenced was CD8+ T cells sorted from blood. The receptors here all came from a human donor in good health.

Comments on this clone: It differs at one base from a far larger clone, so likely a read error. The V and J genes are TRBV13 and TRBJ2-5, with 9 positions matching TRBD2. CDR1 is PRHDT and CDR2 is FYEKMQ in the germline V gene (reference sequence). CDR3 length: 15 residues. CDR3 amino acids: CAGSCASGAVWEQYF. CDR3 DNA: TGTGCCGGCAGCTGTGCTAGCGGGGCTGTTTGGGAGCAGTACTTC.

The chain has TRBV9 and TRBJ2-7; D unresolved. V was trimmed by 6 bases and J by 1 base, leaving 8 bases between them. The CDR3 is 12 amino acids. CDR1 is SGDLS and CDR2 is YYNGEE in the germline V gene. The CDR3: CASTPPSYEQYF. In DNA, the CDR3 is TGTGCCAGCACGCCTCCATCCTACGAGCAGTACTTC. Drawing the rest from reference TRBV9 and TRBJ2-7, the complete variable domain is DSGVTQTPKHLITATGQRVTLRCSPRSGDLSVYWYQQSLDQGLQFLIQYYNGEERAKGNILERFSAQQFPDLHSELNLSSLELGDSALYFCASTPPSYEQYFGPGTRLTVT.

This chain connects TRBV7-9 to TRBJ2-5, with a tentative D call TRBD1 (6 bases). CDR1 and CDR2 from the germline V gene are SEHNR and FQNEAQ (reference sequence). V shed 1 base and J shed 4 bases, with 16 bases lying between them. This CDR3 has 16 amino acids. The CDR3 spells CASSLEQGPERETQYF. Written as DNA, the CDR3 is TGTGCCAGCAGCTTAGAACAGGGTCCGGAACGAGAGACCCAGTACTTC.

This clone was observed a few times. The V call is TRBV23-1, the J call TRBJ1-2, with D maybe TRBD1 (5 bases). TRBV23-1 is classed as an ORF, of uncertain function. Trimming pared 6 bases from V and 2 bases from J, leaving 10 bases between. This CDR3 spans 13 amino acids. The CDR3 DNA reads TGCGCCAGCAGGCAGACAGTAAACTATGGCTACACCTTC. Protein: CASRQTVNYGYTF.

This clone turned up a few times. The chain combines TRBV5-6 with TRBJ1-4; maybe TRBD1 (5 bases). This CDR3 comprises 14 residues. V was clipped by 4 bases and J by 7 bases, with 14 bases between them. Germline CDR1 is SGHDT and CDR2 is YYEEEE. The DNA for the CDR3 is TGTGCCAGCAGCCAAGGACGGGGGATTGAAAAACTGTTTTTT. This sequence encodes CASSQGRGIEKLFF. Looking up the rest from reference TRBV5-6 and TRBJ1-4 gives the full variable domain: DAGVTQSPTHLIKTRGQQVTLRCSPKSGHDTVSWYQQALGQGPQFIFQYYEEEERQRGNFPDRFSGHQFPNYSSELNVNALLLGDSALYLCASSQGRGIEKLFFGSGTQLSVL.

This clone was recorded a few times. CDR3 protein: CATIQRTIRDYEQYF. CDR3 nucleotides: TGTGCAACAATCCAGAGAACCATAAGGGACTACGAGCAGTACTTC. The chain combines TRBV2 with TRBJ2-7; D is undetermined. CDR3 size: 15 residues. Germline V gives CDR1 SNHLY, CDR2 FYNNEI.

This clone has more than one count but fewer than ten. V and J are TRBV6-1 and TRBJ1-2, with 8 bases lining up with TRBD1. The V and J ends lost 5 bases and 4 bases, in that order; junction bases with no gene match: 6. CDR1 is MNHNS and CDR2 is SASEGT in the germline V gene. This CDR3 spans 14 amino acids. The CDR3 DNA follows: TGTGCCAGCAGTTCTGACAGGGGCAGCTATGGCTACACCTTC. Translation: CASSSDRGSYGYTF.

V is TRBV27 and J is TRBJ2-3; weak D call: TRBD1 (5 bases). This CDR3 region has 14 residues. Germline CDR1 MNHEY, CDR2 SMNVEV (reference sequence). Between the trimmed V and J ends, which lost 3 bases and 5 bases, there was a span of 12 bases. The chain's CDR3 is CASSFTGPQDTQYF. CDR3 DNA: TGTGCCAGCAGTTTCACAGGCCCCCAAGATACGCAGTATTTT.

The V gene is TRBV7-9, the J gene TRBJ1-1; no clear D gene. In germline, CDR1 is SEHNR, CDR2 FQNEAQ (reference sequence). V dropped 1 base and J dropped 2 bases, with 8 bases sitting between them. The CDR3 runs 14 residues. The CDR3 is CASSLEAVNTEAFF. The CDR3 nucleotides are TGTGCCAGCAGCTTAGAAGCAGTAAACACTGAAGCTTTCTTT.

The chain has TRBV6-5 and TRBJ2-7, with D possibly TRBD1 on 6 matching bases. Germline values: CDR1 MNHEY, CDR2 SVGAGI. The length of the CDR3 is 14 residues. Trimming left V 2 bases short and J 2 bases short, with 10 bases between. The CDR3 loop is CASSYLGQTYEQYF. The CDR3 DNA is TGTGCCAGCAGTTACCTGGGACAAACCTACGAGCAGTACTTC.

The sample holds a few counts of this clone. This chain connects TRBV29-1 to TRBJ1-2; 9 bases match TRBD1. The CDR3 consists of 13 residues. Germline-derived CDR1 and CDR2 are SQVTM and ANQGSEA. V was pared by 7 bases and J by 6 bases, with 9 bases of the junction left unmatched. The CDR3: CSDRTGEEHGYTF. In DNA form, the CDR3 reads TGCAGCGACCGGACAGGGGAAGAGCATGGCTACACCTTC.

In regard to this clone: In the same sample, other DNA sequences code for this CDR3. The V gene is TRBV19, the J gene TRBJ2-1; D is undetermined. Trimming shortened V by 1 base and J by 7 bases, and 5 bases separated the two germline ends. CDR1 and CDR2 (germline): LNHDA, SQIVND (reference sequence). The CDR3 extends over 12 amino acids. CDR3: CASSIGGNEQFF. The CDR3 DNA reads TGTGCCAGTAGTATAGGGGGAAATGAGCAGTTCTTC.